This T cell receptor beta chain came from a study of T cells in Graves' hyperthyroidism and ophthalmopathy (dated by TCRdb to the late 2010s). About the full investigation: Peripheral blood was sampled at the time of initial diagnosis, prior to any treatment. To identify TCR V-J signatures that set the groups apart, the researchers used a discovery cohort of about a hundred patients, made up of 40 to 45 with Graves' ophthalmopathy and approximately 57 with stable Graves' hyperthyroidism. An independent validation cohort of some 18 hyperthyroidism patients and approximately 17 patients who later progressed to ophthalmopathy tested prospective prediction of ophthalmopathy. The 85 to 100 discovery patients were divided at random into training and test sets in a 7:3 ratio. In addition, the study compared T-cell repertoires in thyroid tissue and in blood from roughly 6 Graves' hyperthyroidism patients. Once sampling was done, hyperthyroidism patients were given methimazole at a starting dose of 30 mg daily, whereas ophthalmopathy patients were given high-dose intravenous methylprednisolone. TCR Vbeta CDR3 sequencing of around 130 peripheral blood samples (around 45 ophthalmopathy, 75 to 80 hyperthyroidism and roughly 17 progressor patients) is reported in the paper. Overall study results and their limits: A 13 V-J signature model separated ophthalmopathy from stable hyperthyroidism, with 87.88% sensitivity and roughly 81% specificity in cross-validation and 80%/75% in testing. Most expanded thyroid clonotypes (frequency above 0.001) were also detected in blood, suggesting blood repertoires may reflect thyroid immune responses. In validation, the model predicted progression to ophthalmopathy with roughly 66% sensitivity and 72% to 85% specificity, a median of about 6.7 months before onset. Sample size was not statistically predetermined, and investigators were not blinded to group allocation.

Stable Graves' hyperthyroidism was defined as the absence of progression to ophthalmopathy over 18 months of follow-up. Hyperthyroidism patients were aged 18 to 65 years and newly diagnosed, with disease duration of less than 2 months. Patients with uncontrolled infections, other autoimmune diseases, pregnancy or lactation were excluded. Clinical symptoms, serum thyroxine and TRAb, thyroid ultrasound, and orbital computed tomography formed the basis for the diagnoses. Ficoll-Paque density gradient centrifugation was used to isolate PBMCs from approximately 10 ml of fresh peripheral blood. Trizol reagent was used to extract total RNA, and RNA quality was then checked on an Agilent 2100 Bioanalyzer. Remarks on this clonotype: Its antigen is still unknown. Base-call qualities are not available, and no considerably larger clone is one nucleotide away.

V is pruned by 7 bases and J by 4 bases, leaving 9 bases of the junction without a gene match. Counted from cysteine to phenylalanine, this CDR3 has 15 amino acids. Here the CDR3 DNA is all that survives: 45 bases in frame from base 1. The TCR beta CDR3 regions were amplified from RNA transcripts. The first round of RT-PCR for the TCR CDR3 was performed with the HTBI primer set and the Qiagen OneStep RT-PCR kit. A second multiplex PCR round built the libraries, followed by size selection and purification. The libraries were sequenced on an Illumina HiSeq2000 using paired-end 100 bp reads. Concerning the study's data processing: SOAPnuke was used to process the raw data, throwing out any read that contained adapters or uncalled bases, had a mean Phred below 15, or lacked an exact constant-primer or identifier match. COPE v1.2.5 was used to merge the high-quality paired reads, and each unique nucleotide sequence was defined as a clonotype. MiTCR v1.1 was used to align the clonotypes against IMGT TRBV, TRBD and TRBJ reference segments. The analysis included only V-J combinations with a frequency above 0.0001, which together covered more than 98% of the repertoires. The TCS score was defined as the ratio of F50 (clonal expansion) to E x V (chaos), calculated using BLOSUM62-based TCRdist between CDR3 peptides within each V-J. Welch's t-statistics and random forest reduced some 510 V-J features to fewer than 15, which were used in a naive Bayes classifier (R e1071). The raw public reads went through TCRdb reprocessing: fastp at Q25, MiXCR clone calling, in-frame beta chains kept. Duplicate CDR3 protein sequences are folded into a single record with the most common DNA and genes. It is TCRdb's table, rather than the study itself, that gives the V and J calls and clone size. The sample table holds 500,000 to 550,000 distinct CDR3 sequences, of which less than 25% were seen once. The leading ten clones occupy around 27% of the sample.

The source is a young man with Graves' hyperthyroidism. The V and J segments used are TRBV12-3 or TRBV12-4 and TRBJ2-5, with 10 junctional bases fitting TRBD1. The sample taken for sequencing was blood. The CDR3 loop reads CASKITRDRGETQYF. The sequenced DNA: TGTGCCAGCAAAATAACCCGGGACAGGGGAGAGACCCAGTACTTC.